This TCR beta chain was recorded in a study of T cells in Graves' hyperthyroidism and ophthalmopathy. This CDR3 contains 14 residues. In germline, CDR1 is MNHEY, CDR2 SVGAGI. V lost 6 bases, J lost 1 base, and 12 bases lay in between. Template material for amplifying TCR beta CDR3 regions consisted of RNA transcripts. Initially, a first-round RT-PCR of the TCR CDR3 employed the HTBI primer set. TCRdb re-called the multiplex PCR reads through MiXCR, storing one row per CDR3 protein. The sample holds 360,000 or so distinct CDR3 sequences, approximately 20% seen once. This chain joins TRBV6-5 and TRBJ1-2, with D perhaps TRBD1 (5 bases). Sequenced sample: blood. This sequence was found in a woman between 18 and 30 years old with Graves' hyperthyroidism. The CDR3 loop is CASSLTGDNYGYTF. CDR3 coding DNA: TGTGCCAGCAGCTTAACAGGAGATAACTATGGCTACACCTTC.